Here is one TCR beta chain with its context. These data come from a study of identical twins. With 5 bases clipped from V and 6 bases from J, the junction kept 8 bases outside the gene matches. CDR1 SGHRS and CDR2 YFSETQ come from the germline V gene. CDR3 length: 14 residues. TCRdb re-derived calls from the 5' RACE reads in MiXCR, one entry per CDR3 protein. The top ten clones hold around 1.6% of a sample with about 890,000 distinct CDR3 sequences, around an eighth of them seen once. These data are also associated with another study on yellow fever vaccine responses in identical twins.

Sequencing input: PBMCs. The source is a woman aged 18-29 years in good health. The V and J genes are TRBV5-1 and TRBJ2-1; 7 bases match TRBD1. The CDR3 region is CASSLGQETNEQFF. The CDR3, as DNA: TGCGCCAGCAGTCTCGGACAGGAGACCAATGAGCAGTTCTTC.